This is a list of T cell receptor beta chains from one sample in a study of T-cell reconstitution after alpha-beta-depleted transplantation in children. A single record per CDR3 protein comes from TCRdb applying MiXCR to the PCR reads. The data hold some 520,000 distinct CDR3 sequences, with about 31% observed a single time. Sequenced material: PBMCs from the stem cell graft donor, taken from the stem cell graft. All receptors derive from a human donor who donated a stem cell graft to a child with aplastic anemia. Both conserved end residues are part of each CDR3. D genes are given only for firm matches. The size field is filled for only some rows; it gives once, few, many or a size class.

j_call v_call d_call clone_size cdr3_nt cdr3_aa
TRBJ2-1 TRBV4-1 - - TGTGCCAGCAGCCCGGGACTGCCCGGGGATGAGCAGTTCTTC CASSPGLPGDEQFF
TRBJ2-3 TRBV11-2 - few TGTGCCAGCAGCTTAGAGAGTAGCGTGGTAGATACGCAGTATTTT CASSLESSVVDTQYF
TRBJ2-3 TRBV5-1 TRBD1 - TGCGCCAGCAAGAAGGGGACAGGGTTTAGCACAGATACGCAGTATTTT CASKKGTGFSTDTQYF
TRBJ2-3 TRBV25-1 - few TGTGCCAGCAGTGTGTCGGGGCTAGGCACAGATACGCAGTATTTT CASSVSGLGTDTQYF
TRBJ1-2 TRBV20-1 - few TGCAGTGCTAGAGTGAGGGGGTCTAACTATGGCTACACCTTC CSARVRGSNYGYTF
TRBJ2-3 TRBV19 - - TGTGCCAGTACCACCACTACTAGTCTTACAGATACGCAGTATTTT CASTTTTSLTDTQYF
TRBJ1-2 TRBV7-2 - - TGTGCCAGCAGCTTAGCGTGGCAGGGAGGGAGCTACACCTTC CASSLAWQGGSYTF
TRBJ1-3 TRBV29-1 - - TGCAGCGCCCTGCAGGGGTCAGGGGTCTCTGGAAACACCATATATTTT CSALQGSGVSGNTIYF
TRBJ1-3 TRBV7-2 TRBD1 - TGTGCCAGCAGTCCTAATACAGGGGGCGCATCCAACACCATATATTTT CASSPNTGGASNTIYF
TRBJ2-3 TRBV28 TRBD1 few TGTGCCAGCAGACCGGACAGGGCCACAGATACGCAGTATTTT CASRPDRATDTQYF
TRBJ2-1 TRBV12-3/TRBV12-4 - - TGTGCCAGCACCCAGAACAATGAGCAGTTCTTC CASTQNNEQFF
TRBJ2-5 TRBV12-3/TRBV12-4 - few TGTGCCAGCAGTTTGGGTCGGCCGGGCCTTCAAGAGACCCAGTACTTC CASSLGRPGLQETQYF
TRBJ2-3 TRBV5-1 TRBD1 - TGCGCCAGCAGCTTGGGGCCTGACAGGGCCTCCACAGATACGCAGTATTTT CASSLGPDRASTDTQYF
TRBJ2-5 TRBV20-1 - few TGCAGTGCTAGACTTGAGACCCAGTACTTC CSARLETQYF
TRBJ2-7 TRBV18 - - TGTGCCAGCTCAGGGGAATCCTACGAGCAGTACTTC CASSGESYEQYF
TRBJ1-5 TRBV15 TRBD1 - TGTGCCACCAGCAGGTCTGGGGACAGGGACGTGTCGGGACAGCCCCAGCATTTT CATSRSGDRDVSGQPQHF
TRBJ2-1 TRBV5-1 - - TGCGCCAGCCACCGGGGCGATGAGCAGTTCTTC CASHRGDEQFF
TRBJ2-7 TRBV7-2 TRBD1 few TGTGCCAGCAGCTATCTTGTTTCAGGGGGCTACGAGCAGTACTTC CASSYLVSGGYEQYF
TRBJ2-1 TRBV5-6 - few TGTGCCAGCAGCTTTCTTCTTTCGGGGGCGTACAATGAGCAGTTCTTC CASSFLLSGAYNEQFF
TRBJ1-3 TRBV7-2 - - TGTGCCAGCAGCTCCAGGGTAGCTGGAAACACCATATATTTT CASSSRVAGNTIYF
TRBJ2-7 TRBV2 - - TGTGCCAGCATACATAGGGGGTCCTACGAGCAGTACTTC CASIHRGSYEQYF
TRBJ2-7 TRBV20-1 - - TGCAGTGCTAGATTAGGGGGTAGCGGCTACGAGCAGTACTTC CSARLGGSGYEQYF
TRBJ2-2 TRBV5-4 TRBD2 few TGTGCCAGCAGCTTTCCTGGGACTAGCGGGGTCACAGTGTCCGGGGAGCTGTTTTTT CASSFPGTSGVTVSGELFF
TRBJ1-3 TRBV19 - - TGTGCCAGTTCCCCGTACTCTGGAAACACCATATATTTT CASSPYSGNTIYF
TRBJ2-2 TRBV12-3/TRBV12-4 - - TGTGCCAGCCAGATAGCCTTAACCGGGGAGCTGTTTTTT CASQIALTGELFF
TRBJ1-4 TRBV6-5 - - TGTGCCAGCAGTTACTCGTTCCCGAATGAAAAACTGTTTTTT CASSYSFPNEKLFF
TRBJ2-2 TRBV20-1 - - TGCAGTGCGTCCCCCTCGGGCAGGGCCTCCGGGGAGCTGTTTTTT CSASPSGRASGELFF
TRBJ2-3 TRBV30 - - TGTGCCTGGAGTGTACTCCCCCGGGGTAGCGGAAAGCAGTATTTT CAWSVLPRGSGKQYF
TRBJ2-2 TRBV20-1 - - TGCAGTGCTAGAGCGCAGGGTTCCGGCGGGGAGCTGTTTTTT CSARAQGSGGELFF
TRBJ2-1 TRBV18 TRBD2 - TGTGCCAGCTCACCACCTCTGCTAGCGGGAGACTACAATGAGCAGTTCTTC CASSPPLLAGDYNEQFF
TRBJ1-5 TRBV27 - many TGTGCCAGCAGTTTGGAAGGGGCCGGCAATCAGCCCCAGCATTTT CASSLEGAGNQPQHF
TRBJ2-1 TRBV5-1 - - TGCGCCAGCAGCAGTACCACTCGGGTCGATGAGCAGTTCTTC CASSSTTRVDEQFF
TRBJ1-2 TRBV29-1 TRBD1 - TGCAGCGTTCGTGGTGTGTCAGGGGGCGCAGGGTATGGCTACACCTTC CSVRGVSGGAGYGYTF
TRBJ2-1 TRBV5-1 TRBD2 - TGCGCCAGCAGCTTGACCGGGACTAGCGGGTCGTATGAGCAGTTCTTC CASSLTGTSGSYEQFF
TRBJ1-2 TRBV7-2 TRBD1 - TGTGCCAGCAGCTTAACGCCGGGACAGACGATAGCAATGAACTATGGCTACACCTTC CASSLTPGQTIAMNYGYTF
TRBJ2-4 TRBV12-3/TRBV12-4 TRBD1 - TGTGCCAGCAGGCGACTCTCCACAGGGGCTGGCAGTCAGTACTTC CASRRLSTGAGSQYF
TRBJ1-5 TRBV9 TRBD1 - TGTGCCAGCAGTCCCGGGACAGGGAGTCCGCCCCAGCATTTT CASSPGTGSPPQHF
TRBJ2-5 TRBV14 - - TGTGCCAGCAGCCAAGACTTGGGTTCGACCCAGTACTTC CASSQDLGSTQYF
TRBJ2-5 TRBV7-9 - - TGTGCCAGCAGCTTAGATCCTAGCAGCCTCCAAGAGACCCAGTACTTC CASSLDPSSLQETQYF
TRBJ2-5 TRBV5-1 TRBD2 - TGCGCCAGCAGCTCCGGGACTAGCATCCAAGAGACCCAGTACTTC CASSSGTSIQETQYF
TRBJ2-5 TRBV11-2 TRBD2 - TGTGCCAGCAGCCGTCCTAGCGGGAACAGCCAAGAGACCCAGTACTTC CASSRPSGNSQETQYF
TRBJ2-3 TRBV15 TRBD2 - TGTGCCACCAGCAGTTCTAGCGGGAGAACAGATACGCAGTATTTT CATSSSSGRTDTQYF
TRBJ1-4 TRBV20-1 - - TGCAGTGCCGACGGCCGGGTTGGGGAAAAACTGTTTTTT CSADGRVGEKLFF
TRBJ2-4 TRBV30 - few TGTGCCTGGGGTGGAACAGGGAAAAACATTCAGTACTTC CAWGGTGKNIQYF
TRBJ2-7 TRBV20-1 TRBD2 - TGCAGTGCTAGAATCGGCGGGAGGGGGCCCTCCTACGAGCAGTACTTC CSARIGGRGPSYEQYF
TRBJ2-1 TRBV6-4 - few TGTGCCAGCAGTGAGACTGCGGGATACTACAATGAGCAGTTCTTC CASSETAGYYNEQFF
TRBJ1-1 TRBV4-3 - - TGCGCCAGCAGCCAGAGGACCGGGGTCACTGAAGCTTTCTTT CASSQRTGVTEAFF